The source of this T cell receptor (beta chain) is a study of spatial heterogeneity in lung cancer. Across the study: More than 9.5 raw reads, on average, carried each unique TCR and UMI combination.

V shed 7 bases and J 5 bases; nucleotides not matched to a gene: 8. This CDR3 is 14 amino acids long. Germline loops: CDR1 KGHSH, CDR2 LQKENI. Each molecule of TCR cDNA was tagged with one unique molecular identifier. One entry per CDR3 protein results from TCRdb running MiXCR on the 5' RACE reads. The sample carries about 38,000 distinct CDR3 sequences, around 7.2% recorded once. With regard to this clonotype: Its antigen remains unknown.

Study results and caveats: Follow-up blood showed ubiquitous expanded tumor TCRs less than blood at resection did.

As for time point: sample taken at primary tumor resection. Unsorted whole RNA of tumor, nontumor lung or frozen PBMC was sequenced. The donors, approximately 66 patients with untreated early-stage non-small cell lung cancer, provided the samples. The sequencing here drew on PBMCs, taken at surgery. This receptor was taken from a male donor with early-stage non-small cell lung cancer. The rearrangement links TRBV18 to TRBJ2-1; 7 bases map to TRBD1. The CDR3 sequence: CASFQGQQNNEQFF. The DNA of the CDR3 is TGTGCCAGCTTTCAGGGACAGCAGAACAATGAGCAGTTCTTC.